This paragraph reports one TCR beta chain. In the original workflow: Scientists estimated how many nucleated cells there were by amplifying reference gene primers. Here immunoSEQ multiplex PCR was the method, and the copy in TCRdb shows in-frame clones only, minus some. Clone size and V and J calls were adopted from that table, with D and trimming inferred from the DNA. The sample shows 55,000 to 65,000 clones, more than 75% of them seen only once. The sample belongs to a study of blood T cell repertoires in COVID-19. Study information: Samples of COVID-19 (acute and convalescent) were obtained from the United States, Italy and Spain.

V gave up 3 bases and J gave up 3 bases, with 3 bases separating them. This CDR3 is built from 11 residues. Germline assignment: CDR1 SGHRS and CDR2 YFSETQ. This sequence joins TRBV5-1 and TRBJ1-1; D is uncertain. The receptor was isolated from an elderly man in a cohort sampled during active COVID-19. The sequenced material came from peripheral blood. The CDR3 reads CASSSDTEAFF. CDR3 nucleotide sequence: TGCGCCAGCAGCTCAGACACTGAAGCTTTCTTT.